This T cell receptor beta chain was found in a study of T cells in localized non-small cell lung cancer. Study-level findings and limits: Median roughly 57 top-100 tumor clones were shared with paired adjacent lung.

The table lists this clone with a few counts. Antigen unknown. This sample includes further DNA sequences coding for the same CDR3. Trimming left V 5 bases short and J 0 bases short, with 12 bases between. The germline V gene has CDR1 SGHDT and CDR2 YYEEEE. The length of the CDR3 is 15 residues. Data came from immunoSEQ multiplex PCR; TCRdb stores just in-frame clones and leaves some out. The sample carries roughly 66,000 clones, 75% to 90% recorded once. This clonotype was obtained from a woman aged 35-70 years with stage I lung adenocarcinoma. The specimen was peripheral blood, collected before any cancer treatment. The rearrangement links TRBV5-6 to TRBJ2-1; either TRBD1 or TRBD2 may supply D (5 bases each). This chain's CDR3 is CASSSWGFSYNEQFF. DNA for the CDR3: TGTGCCAGCAGTTCGTGGGGGTTCTCCTACAATGAGCAGTTCTTC.